This T cell receptor (beta chain) was observed in a study of blood T cell repertoires in COVID-19. Study details: PBMCs, B-cell-depleted T cells, or T cells provided the cDNA or gDNA that made up the material.

Per the original methods: Quantification of nucleated cells was approximated via reference gene primer amplification. Sequencing used immunoSEQ multiplex PCR; TCRdb keeps in-frame clones, though not all of them. The DNA gave D and trimming, while V, J and clone size come from that table. The sample has 110,000 or so clones, approximately 85% seen once. This CDR3 region has 14 residues. The germline V gene encodes CDR1 LNHDA and CDR2 SQIVND (reference sequence). V was trimmed by 10 bases and J by 5 bases, leaving 20 bases between them. Patients of the Seattle cohort, enrolled during active infection, were followed longitudinally.

This TCR derives from a woman in her fifties or sixties with COVID-19, enrolled during active disease. The J gene is TRBJ1-2, the V gene TRBV19, with no clear D. Sequencing used peripheral blood. CDR3 nucleotides: TGTGCCACCCTTCAGGACTGGGCGGGGTATGGCTACACCTTC. It translates to CATLQDWAGYGYTF.